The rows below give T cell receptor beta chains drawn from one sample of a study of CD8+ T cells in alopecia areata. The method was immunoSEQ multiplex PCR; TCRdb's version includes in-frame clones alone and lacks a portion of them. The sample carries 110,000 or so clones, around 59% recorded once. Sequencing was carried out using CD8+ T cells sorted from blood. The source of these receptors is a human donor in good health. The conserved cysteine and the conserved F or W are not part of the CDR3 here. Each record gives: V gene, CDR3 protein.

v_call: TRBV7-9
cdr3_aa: ASSLFDGTDEETQY

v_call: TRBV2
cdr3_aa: ASSEGTAPRSEQY

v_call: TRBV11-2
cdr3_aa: ASSFEGFEQY

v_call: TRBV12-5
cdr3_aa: ASGLTGFRDNEQF

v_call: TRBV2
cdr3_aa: AINAEDREGEQF

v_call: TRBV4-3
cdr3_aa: ASSHSVAYEQY

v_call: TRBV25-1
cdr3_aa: ASSEEGGPNSPLH

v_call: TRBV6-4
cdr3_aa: ASSSTSGSTDTQY

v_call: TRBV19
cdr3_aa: ASRIRDRGWNQPQH

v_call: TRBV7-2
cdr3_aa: ASSFPGWDEQY

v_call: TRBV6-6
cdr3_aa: ASSYRIYTGELF

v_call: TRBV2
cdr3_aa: ASTGLAPDQASTDTQY

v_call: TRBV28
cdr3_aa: ASSLSGADRGPPEQY

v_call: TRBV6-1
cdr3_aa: ASRIDSPSKPLH

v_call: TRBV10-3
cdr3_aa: AISAGGEDVPYEQF

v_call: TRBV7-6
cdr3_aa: ASSLALVDTQY

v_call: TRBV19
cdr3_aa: ASRGWGANEQF

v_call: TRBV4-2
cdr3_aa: ASIGLNTEAF

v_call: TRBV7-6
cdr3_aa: ASSLGRGASTDTQY

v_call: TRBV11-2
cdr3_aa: ASSPPWGPGPTGELF

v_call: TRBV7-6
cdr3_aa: ASSLDPGTYEQY

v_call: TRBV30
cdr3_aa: AWTWGTSYEQY

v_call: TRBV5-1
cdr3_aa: ASSLEGQGAVYEQY

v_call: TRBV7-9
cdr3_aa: ASSPAPIADTQY

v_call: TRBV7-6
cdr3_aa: ASSDDRGPTYEQY

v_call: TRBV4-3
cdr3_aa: ASSRDQGRSYEQY

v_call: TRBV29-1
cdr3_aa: SVVTGGDGYT

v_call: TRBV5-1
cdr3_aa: ASSSGSTEAF

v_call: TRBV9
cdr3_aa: ASSVEGGADTQY

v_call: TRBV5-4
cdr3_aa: ASSWKTYLKETQY

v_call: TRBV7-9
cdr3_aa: ASSLVGDEQF

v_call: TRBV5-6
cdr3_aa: ASSFGGLAYEQY

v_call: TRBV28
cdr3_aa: ASSFGLAPTGELF

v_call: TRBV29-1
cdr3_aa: SVGGQGRYEQY

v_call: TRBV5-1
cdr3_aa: ASSLQAPGTGELF

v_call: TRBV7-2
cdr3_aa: ASSFSGSYNSPLH

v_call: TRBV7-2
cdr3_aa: ASSLTRTYEQY

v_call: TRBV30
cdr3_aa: ACSPMGANLYEQY

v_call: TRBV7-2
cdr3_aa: ASSSLDRESGCEQF